Sequencing of this T cell receptor (beta chain) was carried out in a study of OX40 agonist ivuxolimab in advanced cancers. Overall study context: The study enrolled dose-escalation patients with hepatocellular carcinoma, melanoma, renal cell or head and neck cancer.

The data were produced by immunoSEQ multiplex PCR, yet TCRdb's version contains in-frame clones alone and is incomplete. The sample holds approximately 30,000 clones, about nine tenths seen once. Trimming pared 5 bases from V and 3 bases from J, leaving 18 bases between. Germline V gene sequence: CDR1 SGHDT, CDR2 YYEEEE. The CDR3 is 15 residues long. Sampling of blood occurred at baseline, cycle 4 day 1, and cycle 7 day 1. The receptor comes from an adult with an advanced solid tumor such as melanoma, head and neck, liver or kidney cancer. The material sequenced was CD4+ or CD8+ T cells sorted from blood, taken in a trial of the OX40 agonist ivuxolimab. V gene TRBV5-6 combines with J gene TRBJ2-7; perhaps TRBD1 as D (6 bases). The CDR3 reads CASRLAGENVYEQYF. The CDR3 DNA sequence: TGTGCCAGCAGGCTAGCAGGGGAGAATGTCTACGAGCAGTACTTC.